Below are 20 T cell receptor beta chains sequenced from a single sample in a study of cytomegalovirus exposure and HLA in healthy donors. Use of 60 Vbeta and 13 Jbeta primers characterized the PCR. The data were produced by immunoSEQ multiplex PCR, yet TCRdb's version contains in-frame clones alone and is incomplete. The repertoire holds around 190,000 clones, approximately 80% seen once, with 13% to 15% in the top ten. Sequencing input: PBMCs. Receptors originate from a woman in her 30s in good health and CMV-seropositive.

The V gene is TRBV6-4, the J gene TRBJ1-6; D possibly corresponds to TRBD1 (6 bases). Trimming took off 5 bases at V and 3 bases at J, with 11 bases between the two ends. Looked up from germline, CDR1 is MRHNA and CDR2 is SNTAGT. The CDR3 spans 15 residues. The CDR3 DNA follows: TGTGCCAGCAGTTTAGAGGGACACTATAATTCACCCCTCCACTTT. Translation gives CASSLEGHYNSPLHF.

The V call is TRBV7-2, the J call TRBJ1-6; D ambiguous. The CDR3 has 11 residues. Germline values: CDR1 SGHTA, CDR2 FQGNSA. Deletions cut 3 bases from V and 8 bases from J, with 2 bases between. The CDR3 spells CASSFDSPLHF. CDR3 sequence (DNA): TGTGCCAGCAGCTTCGATTCACCCCTCCACTTT.

The chain links TRBV4-1 to TRBJ2-7, with unresolved D. V was clipped by 3 bases and J by 3 bases, with 18 bases between them. CDR3 size: 16 residues. Germline CDR1 and CDR2: MGHRA and YSYEKL. The CDR3 region is CASSHSKRSVNYEQYF. The CDR3, as DNA: TGCGCCAGCAGCCACTCTAAGAGGAGTGTTAACTACGAGCAGTACTTC.

The J gene is TRBJ1-3, the V gene TRBV6-6; D possibly corresponds to TRBD1 (5 bases). This CDR3 is 16 amino acids long. V was shortened by 5 bases and J by 2 bases, with 16 bases between the two germline ends. Germline V lookup: CDR1 MNHNY, CDR2 SVGAGI (reference sequence). In DNA, the CDR3 is TGTGCCAGCAGTATTTTCACAGACAGAGCTGGAAACACCATATATTTT. Translating it yields CASSIFTDRAGNTIYF.

This chain uses TRBV28 with TRBJ1-4; 7 bases align to TRBD1. V gave up 5 bases and J gave up 5 bases; unmatched junction bases: 11. There are 16 residues in the CDR3. CDR1 and CDR2 (germline): MDHEN, SYDVKM. The CDR3 DNA follows: TGTGCCAGCAGTCACCTTCGACAGGGTGGGAATGAAAAACTGTTTTTT. Its translation is CASSHLRQGGNEKLFF.

The rearrangement links TRBV29-1 to TRBJ2-4, with no clear D. The V end lost 7 bases, the J end lost 2 bases, and 12 bases lay between the germline ends. Germline assignment: CDR1 SQVTM and CDR2 ANQGSEA. The CDR3 covers 13 residues. The CDR3 here is CSGLGSSKNIQYF. The CDR3 DNA reads TGCAGCGGACTTGGAAGCTCCAAAAACATTCAGTACTTC. Looking up the rest from reference TRBV29-1 and TRBJ2-4 gives the full variable domain: SAVISQKPSRDICQRGTSLTIQCQVDSQVTMMFWYRQQPGQSLTLIATANQGSEATYESGFVIDKFPISRPNLTFSTLTVSNMSPEDSSIYLCSGLGSSKNIQYFGAGTRLSVL.

The CDR3, as DNA: TGTGCCAGCAGTTTACAACCGGGAGACCAAGAGACCCAGTACTTC. Its protein is CASSLQPGDQETQYF. V usage is TRBV27 and J usage is TRBJ2-5, with a possible D match to TRBD2 (6 bases). Germline V gene sequence: CDR1 MNHEY, CDR2 SMNVEV (reference sequence). Trimming removed 2 bases from V and 0 bases from J, with 10 bases in between. The CDR3 has 15 amino acids.

This clone came up a few times. The chain couples TRBV6-5 to TRBJ1-2; weak D call: TRBD1 (6 bases). Germline lookup yields CDR1 MNHEY and CDR2 SVGAGI. V gave up 6 bases and J gave up 4 bases, with 15 bases separating them. The CDR3 covers 14 residues. The CDR3 DNA follows: TGTGCCAGCAGATCACAGGGCGCGAGCTATGGCTACACCTTC. Translated: CASRSQGASYGYTF.

CDR3 sequence (DNA): TGCGCCAGCAGCTCGACCGTTGGGGGGGAGACCCAGTACTTC. Amino acid sequence: CASSSTVGGETQYF. The chain links TRBV5-1 to TRBJ2-5; perhaps TRBD2 as D (6 bases). Germline CDR1 reads SGHRS; CDR2 reads YFSETQ. Trimming removed 3 bases from V and 5 bases from J, with 14 bases in between. The CDR3 is 14 residues long.

The chain combines TRBV7-2 with TRBJ1-2, with TRBD1 matching over 7 bases. CDR3 length: 15 amino acids. CDR1 and CDR2 from the germline V gene are SGHTA and FQGNSA. With V trimmed by 6 bases and J by 1 base, 8 bases remained unmatched. The CDR3 nucleotides are TGTGCCAGCAGTGTTACCGGGACAGTTAACTATGGCTACACCTTC. It codes for CASSVTGTVNYGYTF.

The chain is built from TRBV4-1 and TRBJ2-5; TRBD2 is a possible D gene (6 bases). The length of the CDR3 is 14 residues. The ends were cut back, 1 base at V and 4 bases at J, with 10 bases in the middle. Germline loops: CDR1 MGHRA, CDR2 YSYEKL. The CDR3 DNA is TGCGCCAGCAGCCAAGGGGCGGGGCGAGAGACCCAGTACTTC. It translates to CASSQGAGRETQYF.

Only a few counts were recorded for this clone. The V call is TRBV28, the J call TRBJ2-7; tentative D call: TRBD1 (6 bases). CDR1 and CDR2 (germline): MDHEN, SYDVKM. The length of the CDR3 is 14 residues. V lost 2 bases and J 5 bases, leaving 13 bases between the germline ends. CDR3 protein: CASSLTGSGDEQYF. CDR3 nucleotide sequence: TGTGCCAGCAGTTTAACAGGGTCCGGGGACGAGCAGTACTTC. The full variable domain, its missing parts supplied by reference TRBV28 and TRBJ2-7, is DVKVTQSSRYLVKRTGEKVFLECVQDMDHENMFWYRQDPGLGLRLIYFSYDVKMKEKGDIPEGYSVSREKKERFSLILESASTNQTSMYLCASSLTGSGDEQYFGPGTRLTVT.

The chain has TRBV16 and TRBJ1-1; D possibly corresponds to TRBD1 (6 bases). CDR3 length equals 15 residues. Trimming left V 1 base short and J 3 bases short, with 12 bases between. Germline V lookup: CDR1 KGHSY, CDR2 FQNENV. This CDR3 reads CASSQYGQMHTEAFF. The CDR3 DNA sequence: TGTGCCAGCAGCCAATACGGACAGATGCACACTGAAGCTTTCTTT.

The table lists this clone with a few counts. This sequence joins TRBV19 and TRBJ2-3, with 7 nucleotides matching TRBD1. This CDR3 has 14 amino acids. The J segment lost 3 bases and the V segment lost 7 bases, leaving 7 bases of the junction unmatched. Germline V gene lookup returns CDR1 LNHDA and CDR2 SQIVND (reference sequence). The CDR3 is CASKQGISTDTQYF. The CDR3 bases are TGTGCCAGTAAACAGGGGATTTCAACAGATACGCAGTATTTT.

The chain joins TRBV5-4 to TRBJ1-2; 8 nucleotides agree with TRBD1. The V gene end was trimmed by 0 bases and the J gene end by 8 bases; junction bases not matched to a gene: 15. Germline loops: CDR1 SGHNT, CDR2 YYREEE (reference sequence). This CDR3 comprises 17 residues. DNA of the CDR3: TGTGCCAGCAGCTTGGGACAGGGGCCCTCCACTATGAGGGGCTACACCTTC. Translated: CASSLGQGPSTMRGYTF.

This rearrangement joins TRBV9 to TRBJ2-3; TRBD1 agrees at 9 bases. This CDR3 region has 16 residues. Germline V gives CDR1 SGDLS, CDR2 YYNGEE. Trimming cost V 3 bases and J 1 base; bases outside gene matches: 6. CDR3 nucleotides: TGTGCCAGCAGCGCCACAGGGGGCTATCGCACAGATACGCAGTATTTT. Residues: CASSATGGYRTDTQYF.

V is TRBV5-1 and J is TRBJ2-7, with 7 positions matching TRBD1. This CDR3 comprises 14 residues. V lost 4 bases to trimming and J lost 5 bases; unmatched junction nucleotides: 9. CDR1 is SGHRS and CDR2 is YFSETQ in the germline V gene. CDR3 nucleotide sequence: TGCGCCAGCAGCCCGGGACAGCAGGGCGACGAGCAGTACTTC. It codes for CASSPGQQGDEQYF.

With regard to this clone: At one of its ends the junction is not consistent with the germline gene, which may arise from a read error. The chain has TRBV7-9 and TRBJ2-7; TRBD2 might be the D (5 bases). The CDR3 has 14 amino acids. Germline CDR1 SEHNR, CDR2 FQNEAQ (reference sequence). The chain's CDR3 is CSSSPRDFPYEQYF. CDR3 bases: TGTTCCAGCAGCCCCCGGGATTTTCCCTACGAGCAGTACTTC.

This sequence joins TRBV30 and TRBJ2-7, with 8 bases matching TRBD1. The V and J ends lost 2 bases and 2 bases, in that order; junction bases with no gene match: 5. The CDR3 loop spans 14 amino acids. Germline V gene lookup returns CDR1 GTSNPN and CDR2 SVGIG (reference sequence). The CDR3 DNA follows: TGTGCCTGGAGTACCGGGACAGGCGCCTACGAGCAGTACTTC. It yields the protein CAWSTGTGAYEQYF.

The table lists this clone with a count of one. The chain couples TRBV5-6 to TRBJ1-2, with 8 bases aligning to TRBD1. The CDR3 has 14 amino acids. CDR1 is SGHDT, CDR2 YYEEEE, per germline. With V trimmed by 6 bases and J by 3 bases, 7 bases remained unmatched. CDR3 sequence (DNA): TGTGCCAGCATCTTAGGACAGGGAGACTATGGCTACACCTTC. Protein sequence: CASILGQGDYGYTF.